This TCR beta chain originates from a study of shared T cell receptors in the human thymus. The assay was immunoSEQ multiplex PCR, and TCRdb's table has in-frame clones only and misses some. The data hold about 380,000 clones, with roughly 94% observed a single time. V lost 2 bases, J lost 4 bases, and 15 bases lay in between. The CDR3 sequence is 16 residues long. Germline assignment: CDR1 LNHDA and CDR2 SQIVND (reference sequence). The TCR sequence derives from a human donor. The V call is TRBV19, the J call TRBJ1-5, with D possibly TRBD1 on 6 matching bases. The sequencing input was thymocytes. The CDR3 reads CASSIYHIGQNQPQHF. The CDR3 DNA reads as TGTGCCAGTAGTATATATCATATAGGACAGAATCAGCCCCAGCATTTT.